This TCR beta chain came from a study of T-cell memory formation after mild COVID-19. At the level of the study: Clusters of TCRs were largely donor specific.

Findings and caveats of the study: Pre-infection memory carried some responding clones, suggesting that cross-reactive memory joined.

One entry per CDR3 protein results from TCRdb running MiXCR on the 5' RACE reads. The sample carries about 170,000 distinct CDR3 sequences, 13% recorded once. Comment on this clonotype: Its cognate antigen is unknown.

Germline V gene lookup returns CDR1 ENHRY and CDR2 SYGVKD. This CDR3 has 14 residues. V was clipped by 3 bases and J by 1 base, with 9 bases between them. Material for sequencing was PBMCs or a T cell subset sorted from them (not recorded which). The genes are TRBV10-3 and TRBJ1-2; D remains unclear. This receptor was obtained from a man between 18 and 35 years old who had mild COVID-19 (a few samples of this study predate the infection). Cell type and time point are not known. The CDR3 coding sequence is TGTGCCATCAGTGATCTAGGCCGTAACTATGGCTACACCTTC. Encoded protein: CAISDLGRNYGYTF.